These 27 T cell receptor beta chains originate from one sample sequenced in a study of T cells in tuberculosis. Assay used: immunoSEQ multiplex PCR; TCRdb lists only in-frame clones, some missing. The sample records 25,000 to 35,000 clones, roughly 88% being singletons. As to time point: new active TB diagnosis, blood taken before or within 7 days of starting treatment. This specimen was PBMCs, taken at tuberculosis diagnosis. These receptors came from an adult with tuberculosis.

V is TRBV5-6 and J is TRBJ1-1; D is uncertain. V was cut by 3 bases and J by 1 base, with 4 bases left in between. The germline gives CDR1 SGHDT, CDR2 YYEEEE. The CDR3 contains 12 residues. The CDR3 is CASSWQNTEAFF. The CDR3 DNA sequence: TGTGCCAGCAGCTGGCAGAACACTGAAGCTTTCTTT.

The V gene is TRBV7-8, the J gene TRBJ1-5, with 7 bases identical to TRBD1. The CDR3 has 15 amino acids. V was pared by 5 bases and J by 5 bases, with 9 bases of the junction left unmatched. Germline values: CDR1 SGHVS, CDR2 FQNEAQ. CDR3 protein: CASSLFGRGDQPQHF. DNA for the CDR3: TGTGCCAGCAGCCTCTTTGGCAGGGGGGATCAGCCCCAGCATTTT.

V gene TRBV20-1 combines with J gene TRBJ2-1; no reliable D call. Trimming pared 6 bases from V and 6 bases from J, leaving 9 bases between. CDR3 size: 11 residues. The germline V gene encodes CDR1 DFQATT and CDR2 SNEGSKA (reference sequence). CDR3 bases: TGCAGTGCCGAAAGCTTCAATGAGCAGTTCTTC. This sequence encodes CSAESFNEQFF.

The chain recombines TRBV7-3 with TRBJ2-3; TRBD2 matches at 8 bases. V trimming: 1 base; J trimming: 8 bases; junction bases outside the gene matches: 5. CDR1 is SGHTA, CDR2 FQGTGA, per germline. CDR3 length: 14 residues. For the CDR3, the DNA is TGTGCCAGCAGCTTAATCGGGGGGGCTGGTACGCAGTATTTT. It encodes CASSLIGGAGTQYF.

The rearrangement links TRBV18 to TRBJ1-5; 9 nucleotides match TRBD1. Germline CDR1 reads KGHSH; CDR2 reads LQKENI. V lost 4 bases to trimming and J lost 5 bases; unmatched junction nucleotides: 6. This CDR3 region has 15 residues. This chain's CDR3 is CASSRDRVTHQPQHF. CDR3 nucleotide sequence: TGTGCCAGCTCACGGGACAGGGTGACCCATCAGCCCCAGCATTTT.

This chain connects TRBV7-2 to TRBJ2-1; 12 bases match TRBD1. V trimming: 5 bases; J trimming: 9 bases; junction bases outside the gene matches: 11. CDR1 SGHTA and CDR2 FQGNSA come from the germline V gene. The CDR3 is 16 amino acids. The CDR3, as DNA: TGTGCCAGCAGCCTCACTTCCGGGACAGGGGGCTTTGAGCAGTTCTTC. Protein: CASSLTSGTGGFEQFF.

This clone appeared a single time. The V and J genes are TRBV5-6 and TRBJ1-1; D gene ambiguous. The CDR3 loop spans 14 amino acids. Germline CDR1 and CDR2: SGHDT and YYEEEE. Trimming stripped 0 bases from V and 0 bases from J, with 6 bases between. The chain's CDR3 is CASSLDRVNTEAFF. The CDR3 DNA follows: TGTGCCAGCAGCTTGGACCGGGTGAACACTGAAGCTTTCTTT. The full variable domain, in which reference TRBV5-6 and TRBJ1-1 provide the parts outside the CDR3, is DAGVTQSPTHLIKTRGQQVTLRCSPKSGHDTVSWYQQALGQGPQFIFQYYEEEERQRGNFPDRFSGHQFPNYSSELNVNALLLGDSALYLCASSLDRVNTEAFFGQGTRLTVV.

This rearrangement joins TRBV18 to TRBJ2-5; a possible D gene is TRBD1 (6 bases). Trimming removed 3 bases from V and 2 bases from J, with 10 bases in between. The CDR3 loop spans 14 amino acids. Germline V gene sequence: CDR1 KGHSH, CDR2 LQKENI. This CDR3 reads CASSPRTAQETQYF. CDR3 nucleotides: TGTGCCAGCTCACCCCGGACAGCTCAAGAGACCCAGTACTTC.

The genes are TRBV11-2 and TRBJ2-5, with 12 nucleotides matching TRBD2. The trim removed 4 bases at V and 4 bases at J, leaving 4 bases unmatched. The CDR3 loop spans 15 amino acids. Germline CDR1 is SGHAT and CDR2 is FQNNGV. The chain's CDR3 is CASSSTLAGGETQYF. As DNA, the CDR3 is TGTGCCAGCAGCTCCACACTAGCGGGAGGAGAGACCCAGTACTTC.

The chain recombines TRBV19 with TRBJ2-7, with TRBD2 as a possible D gene (5 bases). Per germline, CDR1 LNHDA and CDR2 SQIVND (reference sequence). This CDR3 has 13 amino acids. The ends were cut back, 1 base at V and 7 bases at J, with 11 bases in the middle. CDR3 residues: CASSIAEGREQYF. CDR3 sequence (DNA): TGTGCCAGTAGTATAGCTGAGGGCCGAGAGCAGTACTTC.

The rearrangement uses TRBV28 and TRBJ2-3; 12 bases line up with TRBD2. CDR3 length: 15 amino acids. CDR1 MDHEN and CDR2 SYDVKM come from the germline V gene. Trimming removed 6 bases from V and 4 bases from J; junction bases left unmatched: 5. This CDR3 reads CASSASGRAADTQYF. The CDR3 nucleotides read TGTGCCAGCAGCGCTAGCGGGAGGGCCGCAGATACGCAGTATTTT.

The chain employs TRBV19 and TRBJ2-3, with 9 positions matching TRBD2. Germline-derived CDR1 and CDR2 are LNHDA and SQIVND (reference sequence). This CDR3 region has 16 residues. V was clipped by 3 bases and J by 0 bases; unmatched bases: 4. The CDR3, as DNA: TGTGCCAGTAGTATGGCGGGAGGGTGGAGCACAGATACGCAGTATTTT. Translation: CASSMAGGWSTDTQYF.

This sequence joins TRBV4-2 and TRBJ2-7; 8 bases match TRBD2. Germline values: CDR1 LGHNA, CDR2 YNFKEQ. The CDR3 has 16 amino acids. Trimming took 1 base from V and 3 from J; bases not matched to a gene: 8. CDR3 nucleotides: TGTGCCAGCAGCCAAGCCGTTAGCGGGACTTACTACGAGCAGTACTTC. As protein: CASSQAVSGTYYEQYF.

The chain has TRBV4-1 and TRBJ1-2; 10 bases fit TRBD1. V shed 1 base, J shed 3 bases, and the junction held 5 bases outside the gene matches. The CDR3 length is 16 residues. CDR1 and CDR2 (germline): MGHRA, YSYEKL. The CDR3 spells CASSQVSTGGDYGYTF. The CDR3 nucleotides read TGCGCCAGCAGCCAAGTCTCGACAGGGGGCGACTATGGCTACACCTTC.

This clone was observed a few times. The chain couples TRBV18 to TRBJ1-2; TRBD1 matches at 7 bases. The V gene end was trimmed by 2 bases and the J gene end by 3 bases; junction bases not matched to a gene: 6. The CDR3 extends over 15 amino acids. Germline lookup yields CDR1 KGHSH and CDR2 LQKENI. CDR3 protein: CASSPSAGGHYGYTF. In DNA, the CDR3 is TGTGCCAGCTCACCATCGGCAGGGGGGCACTATGGCTACACCTTC.

V usage is TRBV27 and J usage is TRBJ2-1, with D maybe TRBD1 (7 bases). V shed 2 bases and J shed 9 bases, with 14 bases lying between them. This CDR3 has 14 amino acids. The germline CDR1 and CDR2 sequences are MNHEY and SMNVEV (reference sequence). The CDR3: CASSLSQGGIEQFF. The CDR3, as DNA: TGTGCCAGCAGTTTAAGCCAGGGGGGCATTGAGCAGTTCTTC.

The J gene is TRBJ1-1, the V gene TRBV4-2, with D perhaps TRBD1 (5 bases). CDR3 length: 17 amino acids. V was pared by 1 base and J by 0 bases, with 15 bases between. Per germline, CDR1 LGHNA and CDR2 YNFKEQ. The CDR3 region is CASSQALGGTLNTEAFF. CDR3 DNA: TGTGCCAGCAGCCAAGCCCTCGGGGGAACCCTGAACACTGAAGCTTTCTTT.

The sample holds a few counts of this clone. The chain has TRBV4-1 and TRBJ1-4, with D unresolved. Trimming took 4 bases from V and 5 from J, leaving 14 bases between them. The CDR3 length is 15 residues. Per the germline V gene, CDR1 is MGHRA and CDR2 is YSYEKL. The chain's CDR3 is CASSPARRVNEKLFF. The DNA of the CDR3 is TGCGCCAGCAGCCCCGCGCGTCGGGTAAATGAAAAACTGTTTTTT.

The chain recombines TRBV14 with TRBJ2-7; the D gene is possibly TRBD1 (6 bases). The V end was cut by 5 bases, the J end by 5 bases, with 19 bases between. The CDR3 covers 15 residues. The germline CDR1 and CDR2 sequences are SGHDN and FVKESK. CDR3 loop: CASSVGWGQSHEQYF. The CDR3 bases are TGTGCCAGCAGCGTCGGGTGGGGACAAAGCCACGAGCAGTACTTC.

In its sample, this clone ranks as medium-sized. This chain uses TRBV9 with TRBJ2-7, with a tentative D call TRBD1 (5 bases). V gave up 0 bases and J gave up 3 bases, with 10 bases separating them. The CDR3 has 14 amino acids. CDR1 and CDR2 (germline): SGDLS, YYNGEE. CDR3 in amino acids: CASSVEGRDYEQYF. DNA for the CDR3: TGTGCCAGCAGCGTAGAGGGCAGGGACTACGAGCAGTACTTC.

The rearrangement links TRBV18 to TRBJ2-7; TRBD2 is a possible D gene (6 bases). V lost 2 bases and J 4 bases, leaving 12 bases between the germline ends. CDR3 size: 14 residues. Germline CDR1 KGHSH, CDR2 LQKENI. CDR3 loop: CASSPSGETYEQYF. CDR3 bases: TGTGCCAGCTCACCATCGGGAGAGACTTACGAGCAGTACTTC.

The chain uses TRBV28 and TRBJ2-3, with 7 bases matching TRBD1. The CDR3 has 15 residues. Per the germline V gene, CDR1 is MDHEN and CDR2 is SYDVKM. V lost 5 bases to trimming and J lost 1 base; unmatched junction nucleotides: 6. CDR3 sequence: CASSTRQGRTDTQYF. CDR3 DNA sequence: TGTGCCAGCAGTACCCGACAGGGACGCACAGATACGCAGTATTTT.

The chain uses TRBV5-1 and TRBJ2-5; 7 bases map to TRBD2. The J call may be mistaken, given a closer DNA end match to TRBJ2-7. From germline, CDR1 is SGHRS and CDR2 YFSETQ. The CDR3 has 16 amino acids. In nucleotides, the CDR3 is TGCGCCAGCAGCTTAGAAACGGGGGGAGCAGGCTCCGAGCAGTACTTC. Translated, it gives CASSLETGGAGSEQYF.

This clone was counted between two and nine times. The CDR3 region is CASSQAGANQPQHF. CDR3 in DNA: TGTGCCAGCAGCCAAGCAGGGGCGAATCAGCCCCAGCATTTT. The chain links TRBV4-2 to TRBJ1-5, with D possibly matching TRBD1 (6 bases). The CDR3 is 14 residues long. Trimming took 1 base from V and 4 from J, leaving 8 bases between them. Germline lookup yields CDR1 LGHNA and CDR2 YNFKEQ.

The chain uses TRBV7-3 and TRBJ2-3; 7 bases align to TRBD2. The CDR3 loop spans 14 amino acids. The junction had 3 bases not matched to a gene; V was cut back by 5 bases and J by 1 base. Germline loops: CDR1 SGHTA, CDR2 FQGTGA. CDR3 DNA: TGTGCCAGCAGCCCGGGGGGAGGCACAGATACGCAGTATTTT. Translated: CASSPGGGTDTQYF.

The rearrangement links TRBV7-3 to TRBJ2-5, with D perhaps matching TRBD2 (5 bases). The CDR3 has 15 amino acids. The V and J ends lost 1 base and 0 bases respectively, with 9 bases between them. Germline V CDR1 and CDR2: SGHTA, FQGTGA. The CDR3 DNA reads as TGTGCCAGCAGCTTAAGACTACGGTACCAAGAGACCCAGTACTTC. Amino acids: CASSLRLRYQETQYF.

This clone was detected only once. J is TRBJ2-1 and V is TRBV5-1, with TRBD2 matching 10 bases. In germline, CDR1 is SGHRS, CDR2 YFSETQ. The trim removed 0 bases at V and 5 bases at J, leaving 2 bases unmatched. This CDR3 spans 15 amino acids. CDR3 DNA: TGCGCCAGCAGCTTGGTCCTAGCGGGGGACAATGAGCAGTTCTTC. Its translation: CASSLVLAGDNEQFF.